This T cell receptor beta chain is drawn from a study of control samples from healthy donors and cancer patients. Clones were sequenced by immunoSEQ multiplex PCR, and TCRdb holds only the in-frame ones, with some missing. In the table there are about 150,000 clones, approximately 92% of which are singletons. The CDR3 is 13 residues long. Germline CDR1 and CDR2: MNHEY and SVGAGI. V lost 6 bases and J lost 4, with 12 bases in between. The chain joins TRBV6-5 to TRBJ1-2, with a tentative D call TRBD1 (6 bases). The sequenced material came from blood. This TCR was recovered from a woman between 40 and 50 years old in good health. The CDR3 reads CASRQQGGYGYTF. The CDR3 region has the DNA TGTGCCAGCAGACAACAGGGAGGCTATGGCTACACCTTC.